This TCR beta chain was found in a study of T cell clonotyping in hematopoietic cell transplantation. Study-wide context: Cytoreduction preceded collection of pretransplant recipient samples.

Note on this clone: Its cognate antigen is unknown.

Findings and limits, study-wide: After transplant, recipient diversity fell while pathologically expanded clonotypes grew through day 180. Graft donor and pretransplant recipient Inverse Simpson Index values predicted broader posttransplant TCR diversity. Few recipient clonotypes overlapped donors; over 95% were de novo at given depth.

The data were produced by immunoSEQ multiplex PCR, yet TCRdb's version contains in-frame clones alone and is incomplete. The sample records tens of thousands of clones, 95% being singletons. Time point specified: recipient sample about 28 days before transplant, after cytoreduction. The source is a man aged 35 to 55 with chronic myeloid leukemia. Some clones in this sample may be carry-over from other donors' samples. This material consisted of peripheral blood mononuclear cells, taken before stem cell transplant.

Here the CDR3 DNA reads TGTGCCAGCAGTGAGTGGCAGGCCTACGAGCAGTACTTC. Translation: CASSEWQAYEQYF. J is TRBJ2-7 and V is TRBV25-1, with D unresolved. The CDR3 is 13 amino acids. Germline V gene data show CDR1 as MGHDK and CDR2 as SYGVNS. Between the trimmed V and J ends, which lost 3 bases and 2 bases, there was a span of 8 bases.